This T cell receptor (beta chain) was sequenced in a study of T cell responses to AZD1222 COVID-19 vaccine. The repertoire was sequenced with immunoSEQ multiplex PCR; TCRdb's copy has only in-frame clones and lacks some. The repertoire includes about 120,000 clones, around 94% of them detected once, and about 3% sits in the top ten. Notes on this clone: Its target is not known.

CDR3 length equals 15 residues. The J segment lost 5 bases and the V segment lost 3 bases, leaving 5 bases of the junction unmatched. Germline CDR1 reads SGHDN; CDR2 reads FVKESK. General study results and limits: A rise in Spike-specific TCR breadth and depth followed two AZD1222 doses. Donor demographics were predominantly white British with a female majority; clonal diversity may be underestimated.

The chain combines TRBV14 with TRBJ2-1, with 9 bases fitting TRBD2. The receptor's source is an adult in good health. This material consisted of peripheral blood, taken on day 0 of AZD1222 vaccination. The CDR3 DNA is TGTGCCAGCAGCCACGGCGGGAGGGGGAACAATGAGCAGTTCTTC. Residues: CASSHGGRGNNEQFF.